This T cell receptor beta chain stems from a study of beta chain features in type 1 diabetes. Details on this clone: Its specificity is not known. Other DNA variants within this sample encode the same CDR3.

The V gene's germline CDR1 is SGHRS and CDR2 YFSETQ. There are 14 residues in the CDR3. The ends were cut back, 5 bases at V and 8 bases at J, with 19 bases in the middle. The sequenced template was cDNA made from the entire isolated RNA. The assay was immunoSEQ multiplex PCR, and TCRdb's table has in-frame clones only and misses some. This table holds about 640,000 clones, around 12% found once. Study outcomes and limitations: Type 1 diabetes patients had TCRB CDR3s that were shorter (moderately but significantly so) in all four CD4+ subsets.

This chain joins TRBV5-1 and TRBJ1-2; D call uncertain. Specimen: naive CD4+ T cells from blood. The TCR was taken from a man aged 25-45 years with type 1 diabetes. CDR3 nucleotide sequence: TGCGCCAGCAGACGGTCAGATTCCGACCGCGGCTACACCTTC. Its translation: CASRRSDSDRGYTF. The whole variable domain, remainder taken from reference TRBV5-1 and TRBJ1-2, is KAGVTQTPRYLIKTRGQQVTLSCSPISGHRSVSWYQQTPGQGLQFLFEYFSETQRNKGNFPGRFSGRQFSNSRSEMNVSTLELGDSALYLCASRRSDSDRGYTFGSGTRLTVV.